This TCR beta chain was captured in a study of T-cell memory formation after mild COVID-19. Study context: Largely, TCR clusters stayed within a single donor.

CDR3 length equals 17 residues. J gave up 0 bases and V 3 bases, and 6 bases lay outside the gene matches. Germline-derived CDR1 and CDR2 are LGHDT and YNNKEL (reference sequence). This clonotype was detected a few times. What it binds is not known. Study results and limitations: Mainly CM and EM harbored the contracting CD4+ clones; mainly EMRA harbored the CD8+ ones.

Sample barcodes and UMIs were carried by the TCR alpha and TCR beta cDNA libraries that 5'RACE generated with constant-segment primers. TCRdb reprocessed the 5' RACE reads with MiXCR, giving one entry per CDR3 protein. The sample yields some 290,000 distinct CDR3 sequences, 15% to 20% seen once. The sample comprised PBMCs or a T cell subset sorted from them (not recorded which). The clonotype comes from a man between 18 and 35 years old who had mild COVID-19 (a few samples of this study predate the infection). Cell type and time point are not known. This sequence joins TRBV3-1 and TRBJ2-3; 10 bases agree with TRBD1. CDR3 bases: TGTGCCAGCAGCCACTACAGACAGGGGGCTAGCACAGATACGCAGTATTTT. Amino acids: CASSHYRQGASTDTQYF.